This TCR beta chain appears in the sequencing data of a study of blood T cell repertoires in COVID-19 (dated by TCRdb to 2018 to 2021). Regarding the complete study: Samples covering the acute and convalescent phases of COVID-19 were provided by collaborators in the United States, Italy and Spain. Where available, HLA class I and class II types were taken from metadata supplied by the sample provider and were not determined by assay-based typing. The material from the prospective study consisted of cDNA or gDNA derived from T cells, B-cell-depleted T cells, or PBMCs. The repertoires were made available in a free public database intended to serve as a resource for research on the immune response to SARS-CoV-2. A de-identified subject ID, COVID-19 status, age in years and sex were almost always included in the sample metadata. Subjects who had been exposed to COVID-19, were actively infected with it, or had recovered from it provided the deeply sampled blood TCRbeta repertoires that made up the dataset. Samples were obtained from the ongoing ImmuneRACE study (first 160 participants) and from about 1,300 subjects provided by 6 global collaborators. The investigation overall reported the following: The amount of clinical and demographic metadata varied by source and participant and was provided uncurated.

The CDR1 and CDR2 encoded by the germline V gene are SGHRS and YFSETQ. The germline V and J ends show losses of 0 bases and 1 base respectively, and no gene match explains 6 bases of the junction. The CDR3 contains 18 residues, cysteine and phenylalanine counted. The entry retains the CDR3 DNA only, 54 bases that are in frame from base 1. The collaborating institutions used their own protocols to collect whole blood in K2EDTA tubes. For TCRbeta analysis, collaborators shipped samples as frozen whole blood, isolated PBMCs, or DNA extracted from either of those sample types. TCRbeta CDR3 regions were amplified from genomic DNA by means of the immunoSEQ Assay, a bias-controlled multiplex PCR. Turning to the authors' computational methods: The number of nucleated cells in each sample was estimated by amplification of reference gene primers within the assay. To quantify the absolute abundance of each unique TCRbeta CDR3 rearrangement, sequence reads were collapsed and filtered. For each sample, productive Simpson clonality was calculated by taking the square root of Simpson's diversity index across productive rearrangements. TCRdb mirrors the immuneACCESS table, restricted to in-frame sequences. Some clones are absent from its copies; in checked studies, under half trace to an unresolved V gene, and the reason for the others is unknown. That table furnishes V, J and clone size, whereas the DNA furnished D and trimming. This sample has about 160,000 clones in its table, and less than 90% of those were observed once. 12% to 15% of the sample rests with the top ten.

As to this clone: The antigen this receptor binds is unknown. One base away there is no much larger clone; base qualities are not given.

This receptor was taken from a man younger than 30 with active or convalescent COVID-19. Input material: peripheral blood. The chain is made from TRBV5-1 and TRBJ1-4; 10 bases in the junction line up with TRBD1. The CDR3 is CASSLGPGQGQTNEKLFF. The DNA is as follows: TGCGCCAGCAGCTTGGGTCCGGGACAGGGGCAAACTAATGAAAAACTGTTTTTT.